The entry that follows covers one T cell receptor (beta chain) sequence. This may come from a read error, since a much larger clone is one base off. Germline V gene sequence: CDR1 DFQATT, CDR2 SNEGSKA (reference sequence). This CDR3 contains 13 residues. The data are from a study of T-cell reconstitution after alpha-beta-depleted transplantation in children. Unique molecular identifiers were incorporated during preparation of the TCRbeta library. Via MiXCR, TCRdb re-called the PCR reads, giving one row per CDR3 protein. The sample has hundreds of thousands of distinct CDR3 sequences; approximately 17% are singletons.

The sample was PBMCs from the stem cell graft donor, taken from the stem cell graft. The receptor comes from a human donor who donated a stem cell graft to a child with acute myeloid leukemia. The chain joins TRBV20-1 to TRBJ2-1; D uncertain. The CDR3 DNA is TGCAGTGCTCCCAAGACTGCTACGGATGAGCAGCTCTTC. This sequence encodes CSAPKTATDEQLF.